This T cell receptor beta chain was captured in a study of cytomegalovirus exposure and HLA in healthy donors. Germline values: CDR1 SNHLY, CDR2 FYNNEI. The CDR3 runs 19 residues. The V end lost 1 base, the J end lost 2 bases, and 22 bases lay between the germline ends. A multiplex PCR was run with 60 Vbeta primers and 13 Jbeta primers. Profiled with immunoSEQ multiplex PCR; TCRdb holds only in-frame clones, not every one. The sample holds fewer than 250,000 clones; over 70% are singletons and the top ten take roughly 1.5%. This clone showed up just once. Material for sequencing was PBMCs. This chain joins TRBV2 and TRBJ2-3, with D perhaps TRBD2 (6 bases). The origin of this receptor is a young woman in good health and CMV-seronegative. The CDR3 spells CASSEGVSVYIAVTDTQYF. The CDR3 bases are TGTGCCAGCAGTGAAGGGGTTTCGGTTTATATAGCGGTCACAGATACGCAGTATTTT.